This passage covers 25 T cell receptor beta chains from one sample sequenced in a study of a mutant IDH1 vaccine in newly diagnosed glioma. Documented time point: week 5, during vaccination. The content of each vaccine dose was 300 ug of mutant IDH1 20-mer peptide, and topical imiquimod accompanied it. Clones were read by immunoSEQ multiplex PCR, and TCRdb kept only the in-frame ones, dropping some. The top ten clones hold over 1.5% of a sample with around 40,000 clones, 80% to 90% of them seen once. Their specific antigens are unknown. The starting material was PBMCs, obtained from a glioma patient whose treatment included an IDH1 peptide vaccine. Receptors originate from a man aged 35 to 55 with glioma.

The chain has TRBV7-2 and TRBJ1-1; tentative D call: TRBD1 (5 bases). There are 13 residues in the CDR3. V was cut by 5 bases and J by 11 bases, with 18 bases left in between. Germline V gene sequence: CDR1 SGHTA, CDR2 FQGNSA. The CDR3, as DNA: TGTGCCAGCAGCCCCTACGACAGTCTGAACGCTTTCTTT. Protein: CASSPYDSLNAFF.

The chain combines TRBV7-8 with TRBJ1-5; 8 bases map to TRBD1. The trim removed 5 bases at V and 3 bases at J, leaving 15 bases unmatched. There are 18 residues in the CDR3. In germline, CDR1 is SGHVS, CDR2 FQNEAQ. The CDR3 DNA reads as TGTGCCAGCAGCCCCCGTACCGCAGGGGGCGCGGACAATCAGCCCCAGCATTTT. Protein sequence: CASSPRTAGGADNQPQHF.

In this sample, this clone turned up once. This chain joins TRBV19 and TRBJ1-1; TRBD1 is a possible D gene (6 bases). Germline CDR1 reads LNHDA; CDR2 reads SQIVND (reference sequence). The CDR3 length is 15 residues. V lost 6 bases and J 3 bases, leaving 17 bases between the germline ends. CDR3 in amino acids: CASRHPGHLYTEAFF. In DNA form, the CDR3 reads TGTGCCAGTAGGCACCCGGGACATCTGTACACTGAAGCTTTCTTT.

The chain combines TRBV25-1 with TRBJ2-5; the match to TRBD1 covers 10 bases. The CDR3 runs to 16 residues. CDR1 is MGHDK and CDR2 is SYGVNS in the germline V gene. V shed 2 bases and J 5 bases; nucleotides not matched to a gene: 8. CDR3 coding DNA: TGTGCCAGCAGTGAAATAGACAGGGGGCTGTTGGAGACCCAGTACTTC. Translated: CASSEIDRGLLETQYF.

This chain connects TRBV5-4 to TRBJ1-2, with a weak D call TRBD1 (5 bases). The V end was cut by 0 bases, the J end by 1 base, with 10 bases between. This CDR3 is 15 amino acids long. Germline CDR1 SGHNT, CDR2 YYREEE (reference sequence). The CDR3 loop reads CASSLAGTFNYGYTF. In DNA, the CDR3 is TGTGCCAGCAGCTTGGCAGGGACCTTTAACTATGGCTACACCTTC.

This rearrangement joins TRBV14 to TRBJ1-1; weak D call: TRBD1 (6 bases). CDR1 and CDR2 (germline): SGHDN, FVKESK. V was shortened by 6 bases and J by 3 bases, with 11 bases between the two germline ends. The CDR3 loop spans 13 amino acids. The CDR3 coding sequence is TGTGCCAGCAGGTACAGGGAGGACACTGAAGCTTTCTTT. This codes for CASRYREDTEAFF.

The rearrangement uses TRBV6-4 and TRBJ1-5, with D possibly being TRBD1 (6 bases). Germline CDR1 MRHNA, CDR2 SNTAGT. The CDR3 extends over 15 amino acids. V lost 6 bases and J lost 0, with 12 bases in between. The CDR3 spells CASRPTGYSNQPQHF. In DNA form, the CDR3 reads TGTGCCAGCAGGCCTACAGGGTATAGCAATCAGCCCCAGCATTTT.

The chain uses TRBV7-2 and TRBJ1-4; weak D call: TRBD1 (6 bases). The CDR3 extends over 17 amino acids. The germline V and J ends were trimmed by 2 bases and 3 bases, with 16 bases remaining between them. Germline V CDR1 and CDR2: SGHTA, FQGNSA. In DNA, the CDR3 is TGTGCCAGCAGCTTAAGGTCGGGGGGGGCGGCTAATGAAAAACTGTTTTTT. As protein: CASSLRSGGAANEKLFF. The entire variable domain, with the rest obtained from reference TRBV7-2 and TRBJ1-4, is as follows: GAGVSQSPSNKVTEKGKDVELRCDPISGHTALYWYRQSLGQGLEFLIYFQGNSAPDKSGLPSDRFSAERTGGSVSTLTIQRTQQEDSAVYLCASSLRSGGAANEKLFFGSGTQLSVL.

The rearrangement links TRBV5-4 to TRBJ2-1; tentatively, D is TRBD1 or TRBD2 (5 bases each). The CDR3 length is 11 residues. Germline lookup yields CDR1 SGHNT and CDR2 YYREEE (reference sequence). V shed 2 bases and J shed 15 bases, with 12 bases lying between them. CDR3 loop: CASSLGTPRFF. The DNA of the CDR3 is TGTGCCAGCAGCTTAGGGACCCCGAGGTTCTTC.

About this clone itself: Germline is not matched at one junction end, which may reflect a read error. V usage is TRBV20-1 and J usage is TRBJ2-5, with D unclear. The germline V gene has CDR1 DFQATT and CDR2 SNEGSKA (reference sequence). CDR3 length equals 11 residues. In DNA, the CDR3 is TGCAGCGCTAAGGGTCGAGAGACCCAGTACTTC. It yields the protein CSAKGRETQYF.

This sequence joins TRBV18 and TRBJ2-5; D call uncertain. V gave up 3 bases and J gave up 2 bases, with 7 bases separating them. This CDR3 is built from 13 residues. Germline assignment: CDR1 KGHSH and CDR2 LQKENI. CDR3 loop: CASSPRTQETQYF. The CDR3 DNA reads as TGTGCCAGCTCACCCAGGACGCAAGAGACCCAGTACTTC.

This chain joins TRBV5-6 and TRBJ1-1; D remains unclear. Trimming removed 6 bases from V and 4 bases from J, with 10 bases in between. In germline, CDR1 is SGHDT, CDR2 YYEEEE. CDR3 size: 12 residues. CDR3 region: CASMWLGTEAFF. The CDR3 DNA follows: TGTGCCAGCATGTGGTTGGGCACTGAAGCTTTCTTT.

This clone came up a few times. The CDR3 region has the DNA TGTGCCAGCAGTTTGGACAATGTTGGCTCTGGGGCCAACGTCCTGACTTTC. Translation: CASSLDNVGSGANVLTF. The gene calls are TRBV28 and TRBJ2-6; D perhaps matches TRBD1 (5 bases). Germline CDR1 is MDHEN and CDR2 is SYDVKM. CDR3 length: 17 amino acids. V was pared by 3 bases and J by 0 bases, with 12 bases between.

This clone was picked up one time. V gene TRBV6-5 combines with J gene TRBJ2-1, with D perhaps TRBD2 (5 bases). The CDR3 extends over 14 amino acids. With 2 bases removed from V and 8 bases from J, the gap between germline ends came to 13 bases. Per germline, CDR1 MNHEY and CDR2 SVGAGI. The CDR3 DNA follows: TGTGCCAGCAGTTACAAGTCCCCGAGGGATGAGCAGTTCTTC. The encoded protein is CASSYKSPRDEQFF.

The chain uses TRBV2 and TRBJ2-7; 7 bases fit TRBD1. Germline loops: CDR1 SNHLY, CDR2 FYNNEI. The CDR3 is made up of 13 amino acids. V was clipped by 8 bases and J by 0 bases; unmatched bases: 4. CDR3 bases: TGTGCCAGCGGATCAGGGGGCTCCTACGAGCAGTACTTC. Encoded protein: CASGSGGSYEQYF.

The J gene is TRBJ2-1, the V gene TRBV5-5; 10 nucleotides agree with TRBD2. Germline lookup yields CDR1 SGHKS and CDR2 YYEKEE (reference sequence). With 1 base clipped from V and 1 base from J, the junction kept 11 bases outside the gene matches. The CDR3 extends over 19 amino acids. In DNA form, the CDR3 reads TGTGCCAGCAGCTTGATCGCTAGCGGGAGTCATGGATCCTACAATGAGCAGTTCTTC. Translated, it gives CASSLIASGSHGSYNEQFF.

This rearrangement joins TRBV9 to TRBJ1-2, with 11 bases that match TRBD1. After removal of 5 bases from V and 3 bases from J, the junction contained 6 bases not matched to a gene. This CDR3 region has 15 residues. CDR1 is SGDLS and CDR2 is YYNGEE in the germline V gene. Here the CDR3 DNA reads TGTGCCAGCAGAGCCGGACAGGGGGCGGACTATGGCTACACCTTC. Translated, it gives CASRAGQGADYGYTF.

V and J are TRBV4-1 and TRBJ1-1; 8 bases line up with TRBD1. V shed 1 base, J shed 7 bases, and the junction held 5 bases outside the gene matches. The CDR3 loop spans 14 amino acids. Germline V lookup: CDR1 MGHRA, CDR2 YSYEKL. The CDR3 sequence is CASSQGQGYDEAFF. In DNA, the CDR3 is TGCGCCAGCAGCCAAGGACAGGGGTATGATGAAGCTTTCTTT.

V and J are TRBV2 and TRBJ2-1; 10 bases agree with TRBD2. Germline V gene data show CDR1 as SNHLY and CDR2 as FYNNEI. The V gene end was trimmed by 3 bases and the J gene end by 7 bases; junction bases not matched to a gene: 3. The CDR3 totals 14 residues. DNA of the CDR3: TGTGCCAGCAGTGAGGCTAGCGGGAGTAATGAGCAGTTCTTC. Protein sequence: CASSEASGSNEQFF.

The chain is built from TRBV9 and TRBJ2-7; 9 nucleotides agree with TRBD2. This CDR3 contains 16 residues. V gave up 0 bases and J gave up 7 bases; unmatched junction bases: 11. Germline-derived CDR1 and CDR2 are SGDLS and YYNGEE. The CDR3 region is CASSVASLAGLEEQYF. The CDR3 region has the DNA TGTGCCAGCAGCGTAGCTTCTCTAGCGGGGCTGGAGGAGCAGTACTTC.

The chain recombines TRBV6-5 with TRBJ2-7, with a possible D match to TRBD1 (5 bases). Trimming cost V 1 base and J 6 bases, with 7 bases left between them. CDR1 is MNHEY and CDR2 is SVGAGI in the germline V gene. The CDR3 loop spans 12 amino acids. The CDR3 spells CASSYWGGEQYF. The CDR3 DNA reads TGTGCCAGCAGTTACTGGGGCGGCGAGCAGTACTTC.

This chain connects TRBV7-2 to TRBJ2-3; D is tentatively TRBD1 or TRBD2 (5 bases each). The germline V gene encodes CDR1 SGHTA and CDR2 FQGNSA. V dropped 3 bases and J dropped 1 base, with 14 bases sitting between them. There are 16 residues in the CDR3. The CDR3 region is CASSLRGNLGTDTQYF. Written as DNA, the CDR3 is TGTGCCAGCAGCTTGAGGGGAAATCTGGGCACAGATACGCAGTATTTT.

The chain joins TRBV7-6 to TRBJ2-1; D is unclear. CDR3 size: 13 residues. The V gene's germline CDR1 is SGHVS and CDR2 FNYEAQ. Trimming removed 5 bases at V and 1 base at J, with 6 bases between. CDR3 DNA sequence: TGTGCCAGCAGCCCCCAGTCCTACAATGAGCAGTTCTTC. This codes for CASSPQSYNEQFF.

The CDR3 DNA is TGTGCCAGCAGCTTAGGGTCCACCTACGAGCAGTACTTC. The encoded protein is CASSLGSTYEQYF. The chain couples TRBV13 to TRBJ2-7, with unresolved D. Trimming removed 0 bases from V and 2 bases from J, with 5 bases in between. CDR3 length equals 13 residues. Germline V gives CDR1 PRHDT, CDR2 FYEKMQ (reference sequence).

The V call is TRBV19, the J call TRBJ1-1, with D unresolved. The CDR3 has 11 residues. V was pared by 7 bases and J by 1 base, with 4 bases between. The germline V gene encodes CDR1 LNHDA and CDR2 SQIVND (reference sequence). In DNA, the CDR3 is TGTGCCAGTAAAGGGAACACTGAAGCTTTCTTT. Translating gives CASKGNTEAFF.